This entry lists 26 T cell receptor beta chains sequenced from one sample in a study of blood T cell repertoires in COVID-19. The method was immunoSEQ multiplex PCR; TCRdb's version includes in-frame clones alone and lacks a portion of them. The sample includes 55,000 to 70,000 clones, 70% to 90% seen only once; the top ten take approximately 9.2%. Sequences were obtained from peripheral blood. The receptor source for this set is a woman in her 70s with active COVID-19.

The V call is TRBV20-1, the J call TRBJ2-1; 7 bases match TRBD2. The germline CDR1 and CDR2 sequences are DFQATT and SNEGSKA (reference sequence). The CDR3 sequence is 11 residues long. The V and J ends lost 3 bases and 8 bases, in that order; junction bases with no gene match: 1. CDR3 amino acids: CSARSGDEQFF. The CDR3 DNA reads as TGCAGTGCTAGGAGCGGGGATGAGCAGTTCTTC.

The rearrangement links TRBV6-6 to TRBJ2-3, with TRBD2 matching over 8 bases. There are 12 residues in the CDR3. Losses at the gene ends were 6 bases for V and 9 bases for J; bases not matched to a gene: 5. Germline V CDR1 and CDR2: MNHNY, SVGAGI (reference sequence). The CDR3 loop is CASSSKRETQYF. The CDR3 DNA follows: TGTGCCAGCAGCTCGAAGCGGGAGACGCAGTATTTT.

J is TRBJ1-4 and V is TRBV3-1 (or the pseudogene TRBV3-2), with TRBD1 identical over 8 bases. Germline CDR1 is LGHDT and CDR2 is YNNKEL (reference sequence). Trimming took 0 bases from V and 7 from J; bases not matched to a gene: 7. The CDR3 consists of 16 residues. The CDR3: CASSQEGGRGREKLFF. In DNA, the CDR3 is TGTGCCAGCAGCCAAGAAGGGGGCAGGGGGCGTGAAAAACTGTTTTTT.

This rearrangement joins TRBV7-2 to TRBJ2-7; 7 bases line up with TRBD1. Germline V CDR1 and CDR2: SGHTA, FQGNSA. The V gene end was trimmed by 1 base and the J gene end by 4 bases; junction bases not matched to a gene: 4. The CDR3 has 14 amino acids. As DNA, the CDR3 is TGTGCCAGCAGCTTAGGGCGACAGGGTTACGAGCAGTACTTC. It is translated as CASSLGRQGYEQYF.

This chain connects TRBV28 to TRBJ2-1; weak D call: TRBD1 (5 bases). V shed 1 base and J shed 9 bases, with 13 bases lying between them. CDR1 is MDHEN, CDR2 SYDVKM, per germline. The length of the CDR3 is 14 residues. The CDR3 DNA reads as TGTGCCAGCAGTTTATTGGGGCGGATCGGTGAGCAGTTCTTC. This encodes CASSLLGRIGEQFF.

The chain combines TRBV5-4 with TRBJ1-2, with 11 bases matching TRBD1. This CDR3 has 15 residues. CDR1 and CDR2 (germline): SGHNT, YYREEE (reference sequence). After removal of 0 bases from V and 6 bases from J, the junction contained 4 bases not matched to a gene. CDR3 bases: TGTGCCAGCAGCTTGGGTGGACAGGGGGCTCATGGCTACACCTTC. It encodes CASSLGGQGAHGYTF.

This chain links TRBV19 with TRBJ1-1; D not certain. The CDR3 loop spans 12 amino acids. CDR1 LNHDA and CDR2 SQIVND come from the germline V gene (reference sequence). Trimming stripped 7 bases from V and 1 base from J, with 7 bases between. The CDR3 region is CASNAGNTEAFF. Written as DNA, the CDR3 is TGTGCCAGTAACGCAGGGAACACTGAAGCTTTCTTT.

A few counts support this clone. The J gene is TRBJ1-2, the V gene TRBV5-1; 9 bases are a match to TRBD1. Germline V CDR1 and CDR2: SGHRS, YFSETQ. V trimming: 5 bases; J trimming: 1 base; junction bases outside the gene matches: 27. The CDR3 runs to 22 residues. The CDR3 DNA reads as TGCGCCAGCAGAGAATCCCCCGGGACAGGGCCAACCAAAGGGATGATTAACTATGGCTACACCTTC. It specifies CASRESPGTGPTKGMINYGYTF.

Here the CDR3 DNA reads TGTGCCATCAGTGACGGGGGGGTGAATCAGCCCCAGCATTTT. The encoded protein is CAISDGGVNQPQHF. This chain uses TRBV10-3 with TRBJ1-5; D is perhaps TRBD1 (5 bases). V lost 3 bases to trimming and J lost 4 bases, with 10 bases between them. The CDR3 totals 14 residues. Germline V gene sequence: CDR1 ENHRY, CDR2 SYGVKD.

The J gene is TRBJ2-1, the V gene TRBV10-3; 13 nucleotides agree with TRBD2. The CDR3 consists of 17 residues. V lost 2 bases and J lost 2; bases outside the gene matches: 3. The V gene's germline CDR1 is ENHRY and CDR2 SYGVKD. CDR3 amino acids: CAISEGTSGKPYNEQFF. The CDR3 DNA reads as TGTGCCATCAGTGAGGGGACTAGCGGGAAGCCCTACAATGAGCAGTTCTTC.

The V gene is TRBV5-1, the J gene TRBJ1-1; 8 positions match TRBD1. Unmatched junction bases numbered 5, after V lost 0 bases and J lost 10 bases. This CDR3 region has 13 residues. Per the germline V gene, CDR1 is SGHRS and CDR2 is YFSETQ. The CDR3 sequence: CASSLGQGYIAFF. DNA for the CDR3: TGCGCCAGCAGCTTGGGACAGGGGTATATAGCTTTCTTT.

This chain connects TRBV7-2 to TRBJ2-5; 11 positions agree with TRBD2. Per the germline V gene, CDR1 is SGHTA and CDR2 is FQGNSA. The CDR3 sequence is 16 residues long. V lost 3 bases and J lost 1; bases outside the gene matches: 4. The CDR3 sequence: CASSLRTSGLQETQYF. The CDR3 bases are TGTGCCAGCAGCTTGAGGACTAGCGGGCTCCAAGAGACCCAGTACTTC.

The chain employs TRBV5-1 and TRBJ1-5; a possible D gene is TRBD1 (5 bases). This CDR3 has 15 amino acids. The germline gives CDR1 SGHRS, CDR2 YFSETQ. V lost 4 bases to trimming and J lost 2 bases, with 13 bases between them. CDR3: CASSAGGGRNQPQHF. DNA for the CDR3: TGCGCCAGCAGCGCTGGGGGAGGACGCAATCAGCCCCAGCATTTT.

The rearrangement links TRBV15 to TRBJ2-1; D ambiguous. Trimming left V 4 bases short and J 8 bases short, with 12 bases between. The CDR3 length is 13 residues. Germline V gene data show CDR1 as LNHNV and CDR2 as YYDKDF (reference sequence). CDR3 DNA: TGTGCCACCAGCACCCCTAATCTCGATGAGCAGTTCTTC. Residues: CATSTPNLDEQFF.

This clone was seen a handful of times. The rearrangement joins TRBV9 to TRBJ2-2; 7 nucleotides match TRBD2. The CDR3 runs 16 residues. Germline-derived CDR1 and CDR2 are SGDLS and YYNGEE. V shed 0 bases and J 4 bases; nucleotides not matched to a gene: 6. DNA of the CDR3: TGTGCCAGCAGCGTAGGGGTGGGAGGGAGCACCGGGGAGCTGTTTTTT. Translated, it gives CASSVGVGGSTGELFF.

This chain joins TRBV5-1 and TRBJ2-5, with 7 bases aligning to TRBD1. Germline V gene lookup returns CDR1 SGHRS and CDR2 YFSETQ. This CDR3 contains 13 residues. V trimming: 5 bases; J trimming: 1 base; junction bases outside the gene matches: 2. The DNA of the CDR3 is TGCGCCAGCAGTCGGGACAGCCAAGAGACCCAGTACTTC. Its translation is CASSRDSQETQYF.

In this sample, this clone turned up a few times. V is TRBV27 and J is TRBJ2-7; no firm D call. Germline V gene data show CDR1 as MNHEY and CDR2 as SMNVEV (reference sequence). V gave up 3 bases and J gave up 3 bases, with 12 bases separating them. The CDR3 runs to 14 residues. CDR3 sequence: CASSFGRNHYEQYF. The CDR3 DNA is TGTGCCAGCAGTTTTGGTAGAAATCACTACGAGCAGTACTTC.

V usage is TRBV9 and J usage is TRBJ1-1, with D possibly matching TRBD1 (6 bases). The V gene's germline CDR1 is SGDLS and CDR2 YYNGEE. V lost 0 bases and J 5 bases, leaving 11 bases between the germline ends. The CDR3 consists of 14 residues. The chain's CDR3 is CASSVEGGWTEAFF. CDR3 nucleotides: TGTGCCAGCAGCGTAGAGGGGGGGTGGACTGAAGCTTTCTTT.

J is TRBJ2-7 and V is TRBV27; 10 nucleotides match TRBD2. CDR1 is MNHEY, CDR2 SMNVEV, per germline (reference sequence). This CDR3 spans 16 amino acids. The ends lost 2 bases at V and 3 bases at J; junction bases unmatched: 7. CDR3 nucleotide sequence: TGTGCCAGCAGTTTAACTAAGCCTAGCGGGAGCTACGAGCAGTACTTC. Translated: CASSLTKPSGSYEQYF.

This CDR3 reads CASSEQFATNEKLFF. CDR3 DNA: TGCGCCAGCAGTGAACAGTTTGCAACTAATGAAAAACTGTTTTTT. The genes are TRBV5-1 and TRBJ1-4; D is unclear. Between the trimmed V and J ends, which lost 5 bases and 0 bases, there was a span of 11 bases. This CDR3 comprises 15 residues. Germline V gene lookup returns CDR1 SGHRS and CDR2 YFSETQ. Variable domain in full (rest from reference TRBV5-1 and TRBJ1-4): KAGVTQTPRYLIKTRGQQVTLSCSPISGHRSVSWYQQTPGQGLQFLFEYFSETQRNKGNFPGRFSGRQFSNSRSEMNVSTLELGDSALYLCASSEQFATNEKLFFGSGTQLSVL.

J is TRBJ1-5 and V is TRBV7-2; TRBD1 matches 7 bases. Trimming removed 1 base from V and 0 bases from J; junction bases left unmatched: 3. The CDR3 runs 16 residues. Germline V lookup: CDR1 SGHTA, CDR2 FQGNSA. The CDR3 DNA follows: TGTGCCAGCAGCTTAGAGACAGGGAATAGCAATCAGCCCCAGCATTTT. Translation gives CASSLETGNSNQPQHF.

The rearrangement uses TRBV7-3 and TRBJ2-5; D is possibly TRBD2 (6 bases). CDR1 is SGHTA and CDR2 is FQGTGA in the germline V gene. Trimming removed 5 bases at V and 5 bases at J, with 15 bases between. The CDR3 covers 14 residues. The CDR3 protein is CASSPGLVVETQYF. Written as DNA, the CDR3 is TGTGCCAGCAGCCCGGGACTCGTCGTGGAGACCCAGTACTTC.

The V and J genes are TRBV6-6 and TRBJ2-2; D uncertain. Per germline, CDR1 MNHNY and CDR2 SVGAGI (reference sequence). V shed 0 bases and J shed 0 bases, with 8 bases lying between them. CDR3 length: 16 residues. DNA of the CDR3: TGTGCCAGCAGTTACTCGGGCACGACGAACACCGGGGAGCTGTTTTTT. This translates into CASSYSGTTNTGELFF.

The chain has TRBV5-6 and TRBJ2-1; 12 nucleotides align to TRBD2. Germline V gives CDR1 SGHDT, CDR2 YYEEEE. V dropped 4 bases and J dropped 7; count of bases not matched to a gene: 9. This CDR3 comprises 16 residues. The CDR3 DNA reads TGTGCCAGCAGCGGAGCTAGCGGGAGGGCCAAGAATGAGCAGTTCTTC. Translation gives CASSGASGRAKNEQFF.

This chain uses TRBV5-1 with TRBJ1-6, with D tentatively TRBD1 (5 bases). Germline V gene data show CDR1 as SGHRS and CDR2 as YFSETQ. This CDR3 contains 15 residues. V was shortened by 0 bases and J by 6 bases, with 10 bases between the two germline ends. The CDR3 loop reads CASSLEGQRNSPLHF. The CDR3 DNA follows: TGCGCCAGCAGCTTGGAAGGACAACGTAATTCACCCCTCCACTTT.

V gene TRBV30 combines with J gene TRBJ1-5, with D perhaps matching TRBD1 (5 bases). Trimming cost V 5 bases and J 5 bases, with 16 bases left between them. Per germline, CDR1 GTSNPN and CDR2 SVGIG (reference sequence). CDR3 length: 14 amino acids. CDR3 DNA: TGTGCCTGGGGTTTCGCTGACAGAGATCAGCCCCAGCATTTT. Translated: CAWGFADRDQPQHF.